This T cell receptor beta chain is drawn from a study of T-cell reconstitution after alpha-beta-depleted transplantation in children (dated by TCRdb to the mid-2010s). Regarding the complete study: The study quantitatively tracked T-cell immune reconstitution after TCRalphabeta/CD19-depleted allogeneic hematopoietic cell transplantation in children using TCR repertoire profiling.

The treatment or condition label here, explained by the study, means: allogeneic hematopoietic cell transplantation with graft depleted of TCRalphabeta T cells and CD19 B cells. Transplant recipients were children who received TCRalphabeta/CD19-depleted allogeneic hematopoietic cell grafts. The library was produced with PCR. The listed sequencing device is Illumina HiSeq 2500. TCR library preparation used molecular barcoding, with unique molecular identifiers applied to normalize quantification of the TCRbeta repertoire. TCRdb itself trimmed the public reads at Q25 with fastp, ran MiXCR and retained productive beta chains. Each CDR3 protein appears once, grouped with its most common genes and DNA. Counted in this sample were approximately 290,000 distinct CDR3 sequences; roughly 10% of them appeared once. The ten largest clones capture about 25% of the sample. What the research found in general, with its limitations: Apparently early alphabetaT-cell count recovery about two months after transplant reportedly relied on only several hundred rapidly expanded clones derived from non-depleted graft cells. The frequencies of hyperexpanded clones fell over the following months, and after one year, T-cell counts and TCRbeta diversity were mostly attributed to newly produced T cells. In some patients, the high TCRbeta diversity seen at day 60 was put down to recipient T cells and intrathymic progenitors that had survived conditioning.

A word on this clonotype: It lacks a known antigen. No much larger clonotype is one base removed from it; base qualities were not supplied.

From a lookup of the germline V gene (reference sequence), CDR1 and CDR2 are LNHDA and SQIVND. The CDR3 spans 19 residues, from the cysteine through the phenylalanine. Just CDR3 DNA is preserved here, 57 bases in frame from base 1. Ends trimmed: V by 6 bases, J by 8 bases; bases unmatched to a gene: 19. Sequences were derived from peripheral blood, sampled 180 days after TCRalphabeta/CD19-depleted stem cell transplant. The chain was built from TRBV19 and TRBJ2-1, with 13 junctional bases fitting TRBD2. This receptor was obtained from a male patient between 2 and 10 years old who had a stem cell transplant for chronic granulomatous disease, so the T cells may come from the graft donor. The CDR3 corresponds to CASRQRVLAGGPIPDEQFF. The sequenced DNA: TGTGCCAGTAGGCAAAGGGTACTAGCGGGAGGGCCGATTCCTGATGAGCAGTTCTTC.